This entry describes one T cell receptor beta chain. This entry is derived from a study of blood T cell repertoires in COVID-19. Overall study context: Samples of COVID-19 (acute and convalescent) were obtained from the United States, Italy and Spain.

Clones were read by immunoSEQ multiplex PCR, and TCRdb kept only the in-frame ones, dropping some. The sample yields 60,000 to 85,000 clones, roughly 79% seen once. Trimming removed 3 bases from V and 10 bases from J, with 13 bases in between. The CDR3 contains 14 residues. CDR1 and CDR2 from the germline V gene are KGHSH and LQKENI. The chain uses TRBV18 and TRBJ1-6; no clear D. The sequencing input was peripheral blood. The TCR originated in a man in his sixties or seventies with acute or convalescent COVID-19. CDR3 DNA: TGTGCCAGCTCACCGATACCAGAGGGATCACCCCTCCACTTT. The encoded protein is CASSPIPEGSPLHF.